Listed here is a single T cell receptor beta chain. CDR3 length: 16 residues. The V segment lost 4 bases and the J segment 5 bases; nucleotides outside the gene matches: 8. Germline V gives CDR1 LGHNA, CDR2 YSLEER. This entry belongs to a study of blood T cell repertoires in COVID-19. Study in general: The study drew acute and convalescent COVID-19 samples from the United States, Italy and Spain. PBMCs, B-cell-depleted T cells, or T cells were the source of the cDNA or gDNA that made up the material.

In the study's own analysis: The assay estimated nucleated cells by amplifying reference gene primers. TCRdb's copy holds only in-frame clones and misses some; the assay was immunoSEQ multiplex PCR. That table gives V, J and clone size, and the DNA gave D and trimming. The repertoire includes 230,000 or so clones, 70% to 90% of them detected once, and approximately 2.5% sits in the top ten. This receptor was taken from a woman in her forties with acute COVID-19. Sample: PBMCs or T cells enriched from blood (not recorded which). The V gene is TRBV4-3, the J gene TRBJ1-6; 7 bases line up with TRBD1. The CDR3, as DNA: TGCGCCAGCAGCCCCGGCCACAGGGGCGATAATTCACCCCTCCACTTT. This translates into CASSPGHRGDNSPLHF.